A single sample is the source of the 5 T cell receptor beta chains below, sequenced in a study of blood T cell repertoires in COVID-19. Generated by immunoSEQ multiplex PCR, the TCRdb table keeps only in-frame clones and is missing some. The data show over 70,000 clones, more than 75% seen once. The sample consisted of peripheral blood. The receptor set was obtained from a human donor in a cohort sampled during active COVID-19.

The J gene is TRBJ1-1, the V gene TRBV6-5; the D gene is possibly TRBD1 (6 bases). Germline CDR1 and CDR2: MNHEY and SVGAGI. The V gene lost 0 bases and the J gene lost 3 bases, with 14 bases spanning the gap. The CDR3 contains 16 residues. CDR3 in amino acids: CASSYSTGQVYTEAFF. The CDR3 DNA is TGTGCCAGCAGTTACTCGACAGGTCAGGTTTACACTGAAGCTTTCTTT.

J is TRBJ2-5 and V is TRBV20-1, with 7 bases matching TRBD2. There are 11 residues in the CDR3. Germline V gene sequence: CDR1 DFQATT, CDR2 SNEGSKA (reference sequence). Here the CDR3 DNA reads TGCAGCAGCGGGGAGGGGGAGACCCAGTACTTC. Protein sequence: CSSGEGETQYF.

The chain has TRBV28 and TRBJ1-5, with a possible D match to TRBD1 (5 bases). CDR1 MDHEN and CDR2 SYDVKM come from the germline V gene. Trimming removed 5 bases from V and 7 bases from J, with 15 bases in between. The CDR3 is 14 amino acids. DNA for the CDR3: TGTGCCAGCAGTGCCCCGACCGGGGGGCAGCCCCAGCATTTT. This translates into CASSAPTGGQPQHF.

The chain is built from TRBV28 and TRBJ1-2; 8 bases map to TRBD1. Germline V gene data show CDR1 as MDHEN and CDR2 as SYDVKM. This CDR3 is 13 amino acids long. With V trimmed by 6 bases and J by 6 bases, 6 bases remained unmatched. CDR3 DNA sequence: TGTGCCAGCAGCCTCACAGGGGGGAATGGCTACACCTTC. Its translation: CASSLTGGNGYTF.

The chain employs TRBV2 and TRBJ2-3; D unclear. The CDR3 totals 14 residues. Trimming shortened V by 2 bases and J by 5 bases, and 11 bases separated the two germline ends. The germline V gene has CDR1 SNHLY and CDR2 FYNNEI. The CDR3 sequence is CASSETTGGDTQYF. DNA of the CDR3: TGTGCCAGCAGTGAAACTACCGGCGGAGATACGCAGTATTTT. The whole variable domain, filled in from reference TRBV2 and TRBJ2-3, reads EPEVTQTPSHQVTQMGQEVILRCVPISNHLYFYWYRQILGQKVEFLVSFYNNEISEKSEIFDDQFSVERPDGSNFTLKIRSTKLEDSAMYFCASSETTGGDTQYFGPGTRLTVL.